The T cell receptor (beta chain) under discussion was sequenced for a study of beta chain features in type 1 diabetes (dated by TCRdb to about 2018). About the study as a whole: No differences in mean age, gender distribution, total cell number or subset yield were found between patients and healthy donors. Whereas all 30 or so donors provided naive and central memory subsets, regulatory and stem cell-like memory subsets were isolated from just 8 patients and about 8 healthy donors. A total of around 100 million sorted cells were examined across all samples, and RNA yield correlated strongly with the number of cells per subset. In the study, TCRB repertoires of sorted circulating CD4+ T cell subsets from recently diagnosed type 1 diabetes patients were compared with those of matched healthy donors.

Each donor gave one peripheral blood draw, averaging approximately 110 mL, which was collected into heparinised tubes. A BD FACSAria II and a panel including CD45RO, CCR7, CD25, CD127, CD95 and CD27 were used to sort naive, central memory, regulatory and stem cell-like memory CD4+ T cells. Every sorted population had a purity above 95%. Right away, PBMCs were isolated by Lymphoprep density gradient centrifugation and were stained directly, with no culture step. Samples were stained and sorted in pairs, with one healthy donor and one patient per experiment, so that batch effects were minimized. Results and caveats for the whole study, not just this receptor: Because the HLA sub-analyses included only small numbers of individuals, any influence of HLA type on TCRB rearrangement was left unresolved. Shorter templates might be favored by PCR, yet because patient and control samples were amplified and corrected together, any such skew would affect both groups equally. Type 1 diabetes patients showed a moderate but significant shortening of TCRB CDR3 length in all four CD4+ subsets. At VDJ recombination sites, type 1 diabetes patients had fewer insertions and more deleted nucleotides, which implies abnormalities in thymic rearrangement. Because cDNA was sequenced instead of genomic DNA, activated cells with high expression could be over-represented, although the groups did not differ in activation or CD3 levels. The naive, central memory and regulatory TCRB repertoires appeared to resemble one another more closely among patients than among healthy donors.

The sample holds a few counts of this clone. Its antigen target is currently unknown. Qualities for individual bases were not recorded, and no much larger clone is one base off. The entire isolated RNA was reverse transcribed using the High Capacity cDNA Reverse Transcription Kit, and thus expressed TCRB transcripts were sequenced. Deep immunoSEQ sequencing was applied to naive, central memory and regulatory T cell samples, giving an average of about 3.57 million total reads per sample. Sorted cells were lysed in RLT buffer and RNA was extracted with DNase-treated RNeasy Micro or Mini kits, depending on cell number. To prevent cross-contamination, every cell subset was processed on its own, while patient and healthy donor samples were processed together. The immunoSEQ multiplex PCR was used to amplify TCRB sequences from cDNA, generating 87-bp fragments that spanned the CDR3 region. Sequencing of the amplicons was performed on the Illumina HiSeq platform. As for the original processing: Synthetic template baselines were used to correct PCR bias computationally, reads within Hamming distance 2 were collapsed together, and singletons that could not be merged were discarded. By aligning reads against IMGT, V, D and J genes, CDR3 length, and insertions or deletions at six rearrangement sites were assigned. Clonotype counts were normalized to sorted cell number within each subset before computing true diversity and Gini coefficients with the tcR R package. The overlap coefficient, calculated on TCRB nucleotide sequences, was used to measure repertoire sharing. Out-of-frame TCRB sequences from naive cells were analyzed to stand in for the pre-selection repertoire. This immuneACCESS table, as held by TCRdb, lists in-frame sequences with V and J called but not all clones. Of the missing ones, under half trace to an unresolved V gene in checked studies; the others have no known cause. The DNA gave D and trimming, while V, J and clone size come from that table. The table for this sample lists 400,000 or so clones; 10% to 15% of them were counted only once. About 0.01% of the sample is in the top ten clones.

This TCR came from a woman aged 18-29 years with type 1 diabetes. Input material: naive CD4+ T cells from blood. Sample cell subset or site, as interpreted from the label and publication: true naive CD4+ T cells.

The nucleotide sequence reads as follows: TGTGCCAGCAGGGTGTACGGGGGTCCTGTCTACACCTTC. Translated, this is CASRVYGGPVYTF. The chain is encoded by TRBV5-4 joined to TRBJ1-2; matching of 5 bases hints at TRBD1 as the D gene. Sequences SGHNT (CDR1) and YYREEE (CDR2) are obtained from the germline V gene (reference sequence). V lost 5 bases and J lost 10 bases; the stretch between them is 18 bases long. Including the terminal cysteine and phenylalanine, the CDR3 comprises 13 residues. The only DNA kept is the CDR3, 39 bases in frame from the first base.